The entry below gives a single TCR beta chain sequence along with its context. The CDR3 is made up of 14 amino acids. V was shortened by 4 bases and J by 4 bases, with 14 bases between the two germline ends. The germline V gene encodes CDR1 ENHRY and CDR2 SYGVKD. This entry belongs to a study of B cell selection in AIRE deficiency. The assay was immunoSEQ multiplex PCR, and TCRdb's table has in-frame clones only and misses some. The sample contains 20,000 to 25,000 clones, around 97% of which appear only once. Sorting defined conventional CD4 T cells as CD4+CD127+. This TCR derives from a human donor with AIRE deficiency. The specimen sequenced was conventional CD4+ T cells sorted from PBMCs. The rearrangement uses TRBV10-3 and TRBJ2-7, with D uncertain. The CDR3 loop reads CAISVDRLRYEQYF. The CDR3 DNA reads as TGTGCCATCAGTGTTGACCGTTTAAGGTACGAGCAGTACTTC.